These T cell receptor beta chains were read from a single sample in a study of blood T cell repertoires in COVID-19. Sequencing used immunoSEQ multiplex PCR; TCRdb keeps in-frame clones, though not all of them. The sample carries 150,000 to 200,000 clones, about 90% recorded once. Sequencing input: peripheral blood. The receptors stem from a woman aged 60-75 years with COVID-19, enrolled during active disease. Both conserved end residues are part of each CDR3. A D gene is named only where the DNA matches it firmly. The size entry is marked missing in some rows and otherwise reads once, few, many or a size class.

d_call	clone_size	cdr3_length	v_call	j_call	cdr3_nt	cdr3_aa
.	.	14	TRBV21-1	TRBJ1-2	TGTGCCAGCAGAGCCCGCCAGGGGTTCTATGGCTACACCTTC	CASRARQGFYGYTF
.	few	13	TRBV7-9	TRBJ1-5	TGTGCCAGCAGCCAAGCCGGCAATCAGCCCCAGCATTTT	CASSQAGNQPQHF
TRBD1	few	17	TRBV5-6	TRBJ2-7	TGTGCCAGCAGCCTCCGGACAGGGGGCGGCGGGTCCTACGAGCAGTACTTC	CASSLRTGGGGSYEQYF
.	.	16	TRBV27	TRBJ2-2	TGTGCCAGCAGGACGCTAGCGCTAGGGAACACCGGGGAGCTGTTTTTT	CASRTLALGNTGELFF
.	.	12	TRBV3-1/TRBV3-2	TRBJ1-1	TGTGCCAGCAGCCAGTCGGGGAATGAAGCTTTCTTT	CASSQSGNEAFF
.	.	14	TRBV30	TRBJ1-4	TGTGCCTGGAGTGTTGGGGCAGGTTACGAAAAACTGTTTTTT	CAWSVGAGYEKLFF
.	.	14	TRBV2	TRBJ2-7	TGTGCCAGCAGTGAAGTCAGGGCGGTAGGCGAGCAGTACTTC	CASSEVRAVGEQYF
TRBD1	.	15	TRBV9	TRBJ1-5	TGTGCCAGCAGCGGACGAACAGGGGGCAATCAGCCCCAGCATTTT	CASSGRTGGNQPQHF
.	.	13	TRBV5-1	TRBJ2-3	TGCGCCAGCACCGTCGCGGGCACAGATACGCAGTATTTT	CASTVAGTDTQYF
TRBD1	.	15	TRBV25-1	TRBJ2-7	TGTGCCAGCAGTGCCCTCGGGACAGGGCAGCACGAGCAGTACTTC	CASSALGTGQHEQYF
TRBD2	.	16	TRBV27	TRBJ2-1	TGTGCCAGCAGTTCCACTCGGGGACTAATCTACAATGAGCAGTTCTTC	CASSSTRGLIYNEQFF
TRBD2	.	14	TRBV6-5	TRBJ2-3	TGTGCCAGCAGCCGGACTAGCGGGCCAGATACGCAGTATTTT	CASSRTSGPDTQYF
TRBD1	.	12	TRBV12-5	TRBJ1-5	TGTGCTAGTGGAACAGGGGACCAGCCCCAGCATTTT	CASGTGDQPQHF
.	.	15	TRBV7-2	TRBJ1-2	TGTGCCAGCAGCTTAGAACCCTATACCCACTATGGCTACACCTTC	CASSLEPYTHYGYTF
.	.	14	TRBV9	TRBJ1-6	TGTGCCAGCAGCGGACTTGGGGCTAATTCACCCCTCCACTTT	CASSGLGANSPLHF
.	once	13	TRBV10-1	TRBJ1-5	TGCGCCAGCAGTGAATTCAGGAATCAGCCCCAGCATTTT	CASSEFRNQPQHF
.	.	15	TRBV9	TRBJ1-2	TGTGCCAGCAGCGCCTTCGGGGAGGGGAACTATGGCTACACCTTC	CASSAFGEGNYGYTF
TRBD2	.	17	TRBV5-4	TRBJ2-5	TGTGCCAGCAGACTGAGGACTAGCGGGAGGGCCCCGGAGACCCAGTACTTC	CASRLRTSGRAPETQYF
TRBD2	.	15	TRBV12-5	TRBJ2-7	TGTGCTAGTGGTCTCATGACTAGCGGGAGCTACGAGCAGTACTTC	CASGLMTSGSYEQYF
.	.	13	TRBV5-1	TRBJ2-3	TGCGCCAGCAGCGATTACGGGGGAGATACGCAGTATTTT	CASSDYGGDTQYF
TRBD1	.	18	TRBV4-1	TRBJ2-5	TGCGCCAGCAGCCAGGACCCCACAGGGGTCGGGAACCAAGAGACCCAGTACTTC	CASSQDPTGVGNQETQYF
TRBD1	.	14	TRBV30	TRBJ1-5	TGTGCCTGGAGTCTAGGACAGGGTGTTTCGCCCCAGCATTTT	CAWSLGQGVSPQHF
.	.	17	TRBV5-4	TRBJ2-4	TGTGCCAGCAGCCCTCAACAGGGTTATGAGACCAAAAACATTCAGTACTTC	CASSPQQGYETKNIQYF
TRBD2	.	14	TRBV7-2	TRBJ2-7	TGTGCCAGCAGCTTACAAGCGGGAGAATTCGAGCAGTACTTC	CASSLQAGEFEQYF
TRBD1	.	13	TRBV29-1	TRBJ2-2	TGCAGCGCAGGGACAGCGAACACCGGGGAGCTGTTTTTT	CSAGTANTGELFF
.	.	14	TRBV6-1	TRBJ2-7	TGTGCCAGCAGTGACATAGCGGAGGCCTACGAGCAGTACTTC	CASSDIAEAYEQYF
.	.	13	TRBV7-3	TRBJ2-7	TGTGCCAGCAGCTTTACCGACAGCTCCGGGCAGTACTTC	CASSFTDSSGQYF
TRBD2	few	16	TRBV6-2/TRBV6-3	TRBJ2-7	TGTGCCAGCAGTTGGACTAGCGGGAGGGTTGCTTACGAGCAGTACTTC	CASSWTSGRVAYEQYF
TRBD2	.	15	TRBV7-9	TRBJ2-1	TGTGCCAGCAGCTACTTAGCGGGAGGGCCGGATGAGCAGTTCTTC	CASSYLAGGPDEQFF
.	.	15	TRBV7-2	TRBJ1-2	TGTGCCAGCAGCTTAGCGCGGGGGCAAAACTATGGCTACACCTTC	CASSLARGQNYGYTF
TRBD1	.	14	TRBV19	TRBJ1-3	TGTGCCAGTAGCACCAGGGGGCCTGGAAACACCATATATTTT	CASSTRGPGNTIYF
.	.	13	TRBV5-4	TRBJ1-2	TGTGCCAGCAGCTTAGGGGGGGGCTATGGCTACACCTTC	CASSLGGGYGYTF
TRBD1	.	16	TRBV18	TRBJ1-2	TGTGCCAGCTCACCACCGGCTTCCAGGGGGAACTATGGCTACACCTTC	CASSPPASRGNYGYTF
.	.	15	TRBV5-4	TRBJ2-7	TGTGCCAGCAGCTTTGGTCGGTCGGGGTACTACGAGCAGTACTTC	CASSFGRSGYYEQYF
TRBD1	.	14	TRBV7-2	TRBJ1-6	TGTGCCAGCAGGACCCAGGGGGCTGGTTCACCCCTCCACTTT	CASRTQGAGSPLHF
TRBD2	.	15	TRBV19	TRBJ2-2	TGTGCCAGTAGCGGGTTAGCGGGTCACACCGGGGAGCTGTTTTTT	CASSGLAGHTGELFF
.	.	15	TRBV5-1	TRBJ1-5	TGCGCCAGCAGCTTGTCAGGAGGTAGCAATCAGCCCCAGCATTTT	CASSLSGGSNQPQHF
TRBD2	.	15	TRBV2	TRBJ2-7	TGTGCCAGCAGTCCTTTTAGCGGGAGCAGGAACGAGCAGTACTTC	CASSPFSGSRNEQYF
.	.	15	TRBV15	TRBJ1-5	TGTGCCACCAGCAGAGATTTCGGGAGCAATCAGCCCCAGCATTTT	CATSRDFGSNQPQHF
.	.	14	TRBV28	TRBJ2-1	TGTGCCAGCAGTTTTTTTGAGGGTGGCGATGAGCAGTTCTTC	CASSFFEGGDEQFF
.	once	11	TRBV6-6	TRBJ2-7	TGTGCCAGCAGTTACGCGGACGAGCAGTACTTC	CASSYADEQYF
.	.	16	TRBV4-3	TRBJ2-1	TGCGCCAGCAGCCACTTCGACAGGGCGGAGGGCAATGAGCAGTTCTTC	CASSHFDRAEGNEQFF
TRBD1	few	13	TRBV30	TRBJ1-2	TGTGCCTGGAGTGTAAACAGGGGATATGGCTACACCTTC	CAWSVNRGYGYTF
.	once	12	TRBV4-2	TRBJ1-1	TGTGCCAGCAGCCAAGTCGACACTGAAGCTTTCTTT	CASSQVDTEAFF
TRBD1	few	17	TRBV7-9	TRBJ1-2	TGTGCCAGCAGCGCCCGGGACAGGTCATACCTTAACTATGGCTACACCTTC	CASSARDRSYLNYGYTF